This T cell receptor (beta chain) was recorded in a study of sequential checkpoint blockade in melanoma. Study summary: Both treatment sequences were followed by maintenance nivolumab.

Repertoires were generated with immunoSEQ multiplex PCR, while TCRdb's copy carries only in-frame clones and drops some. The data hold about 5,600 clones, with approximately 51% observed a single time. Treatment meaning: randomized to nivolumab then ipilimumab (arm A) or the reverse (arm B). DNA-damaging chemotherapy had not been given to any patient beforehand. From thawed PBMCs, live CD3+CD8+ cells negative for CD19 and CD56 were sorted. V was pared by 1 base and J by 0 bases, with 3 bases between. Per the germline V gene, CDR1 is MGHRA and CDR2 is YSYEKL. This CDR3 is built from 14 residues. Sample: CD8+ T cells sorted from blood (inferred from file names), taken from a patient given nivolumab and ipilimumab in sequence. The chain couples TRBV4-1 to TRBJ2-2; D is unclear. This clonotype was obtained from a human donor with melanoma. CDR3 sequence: CASSQGANTGELFF. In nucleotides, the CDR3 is TGCGCCAGCAGCCAAGGCGCGAACACCGGGGAGCTGTTTTTT.